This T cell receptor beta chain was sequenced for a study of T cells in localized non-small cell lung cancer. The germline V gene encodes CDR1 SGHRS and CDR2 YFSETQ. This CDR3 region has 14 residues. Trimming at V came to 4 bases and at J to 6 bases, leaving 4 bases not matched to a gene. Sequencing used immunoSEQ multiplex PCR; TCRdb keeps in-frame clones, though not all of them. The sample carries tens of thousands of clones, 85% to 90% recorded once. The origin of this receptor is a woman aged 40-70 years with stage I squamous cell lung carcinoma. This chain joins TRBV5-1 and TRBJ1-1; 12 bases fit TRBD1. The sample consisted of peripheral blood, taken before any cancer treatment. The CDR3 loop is CASSTGQGASEAFF. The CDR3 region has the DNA TGCGCCAGCAGCACGGGACAGGGGGCCTCTGAAGCTTTCTTT.